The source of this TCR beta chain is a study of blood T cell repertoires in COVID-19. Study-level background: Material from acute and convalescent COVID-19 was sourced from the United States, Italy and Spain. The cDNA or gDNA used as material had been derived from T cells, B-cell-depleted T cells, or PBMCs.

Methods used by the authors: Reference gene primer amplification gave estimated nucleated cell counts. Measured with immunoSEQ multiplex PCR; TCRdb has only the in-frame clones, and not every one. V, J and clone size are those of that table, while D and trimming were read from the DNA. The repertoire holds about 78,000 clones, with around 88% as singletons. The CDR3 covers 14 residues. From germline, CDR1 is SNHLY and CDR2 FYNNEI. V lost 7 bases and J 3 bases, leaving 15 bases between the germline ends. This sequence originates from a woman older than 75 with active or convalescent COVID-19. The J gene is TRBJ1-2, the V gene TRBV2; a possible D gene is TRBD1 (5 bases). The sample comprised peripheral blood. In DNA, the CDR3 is TGTGCCAGCAAGCGTCAGGGTGCTCACTATGGCTACACCTTC. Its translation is CASKRQGAHYGYTF.